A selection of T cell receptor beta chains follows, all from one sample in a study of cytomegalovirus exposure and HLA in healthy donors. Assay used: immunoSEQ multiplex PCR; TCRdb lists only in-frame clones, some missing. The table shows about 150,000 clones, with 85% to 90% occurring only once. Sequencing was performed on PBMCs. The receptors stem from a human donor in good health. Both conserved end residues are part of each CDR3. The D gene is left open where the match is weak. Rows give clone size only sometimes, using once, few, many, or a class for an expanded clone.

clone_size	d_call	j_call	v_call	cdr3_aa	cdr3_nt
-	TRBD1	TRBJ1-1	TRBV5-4	CASSLIDRALTEAFF	TGTGCCAGCAGCTTGATAGACAGGGCGCTCACTGAAGCTTTCTTT
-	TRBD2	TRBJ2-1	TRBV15	CATSRAPLAEIHNEQFF	TGTGCCACCAGCAGAGCCCCACTAGCGGAGATCCACAATGAGCAGTTCTTC
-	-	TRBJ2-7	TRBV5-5	CASSWGRAGGGDEQYF	TGTGCCAGCAGCTGGGGCAGGGCAGGGGGAGGTGACGAGCAGTACTTC
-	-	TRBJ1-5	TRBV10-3	CAISVGTENQPQHF	TGTGCCATCAGTGTAGGTACAGAGAATCAGCCCCAGCATTTT
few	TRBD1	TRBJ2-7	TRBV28	CASSGTGLDSYEQYF	TGTGCCAGCAGCGGGACAGGGCTTGACTCCTACGAGCAGTACTTC
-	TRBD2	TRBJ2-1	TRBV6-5	CASGVGGARGQFF	TGTGCCAGCGGGGTCGGGGGGGCGAGAGGGCAGTTCTTC
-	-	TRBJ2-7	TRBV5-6	CASSLDSRGYEQYF	TGTGCCAGCAGCTTGGATTCCAGGGGCTACGAGCAGTACTTC
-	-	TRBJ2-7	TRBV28	CASSFNWYEQYF	TGTGCCAGCAGTTTTAACTGGTACGAGCAGTACTTC
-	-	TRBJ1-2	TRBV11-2	CASSLVVEGYGYTF	TGTGCCAGCAGTTTAGTTGTAGAGGGCTATGGCTACACCTTC
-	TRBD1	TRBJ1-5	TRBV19	CASSRAGQGEQPQHF	TGTGCCAGTAGCCGAGCGGGACAGGGTGAACAGCCCCAGCATTTT
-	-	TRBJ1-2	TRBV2	CASSRGGRNEHYGYTF	TGTGCCAGCAGCAGAGGGGGTAGAAACGAACATTATGGCTACACCTTC
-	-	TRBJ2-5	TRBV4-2	CASSPSSGQETQYF	TGTGCCAGCAGCCCCTCAAGCGGGCAAGAGACCCAGTACTTC
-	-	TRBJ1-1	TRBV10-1	CASSEQAGMGTFF	TGCGCCAGCAGTGAGCAGGCAGGGATGGGAACTTTCTTT
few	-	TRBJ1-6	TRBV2	CASSQGSPLHF	TGTGCCAGCAGCCAGGGCTCACCCCTCCACTTT
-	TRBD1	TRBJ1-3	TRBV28	CASENRGRAGNTIYF	TGTGCCAGCGAAAACAGGGGGAGAGCTGGAAACACCATATATTTT
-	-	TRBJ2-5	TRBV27	CASSLGWTGETQYF	TGTGCCAGCAGTTTAGGCTGGACGGGGGAGACCCAGTACTTC
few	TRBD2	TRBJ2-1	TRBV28	CASSPWTSGRVNEQFF	TGTGCCAGCAGTCCTTGGACTAGCGGGAGGGTCAATGAGCAGTTCTTC
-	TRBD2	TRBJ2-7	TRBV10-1	CASAPGLAEHKQYF	TGCGCCAGCGCACCGGGACTAGCGGAACACAAGCAGTACTTC
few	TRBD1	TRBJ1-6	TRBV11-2	CASSLHRGPSYNSPLHF	TGTGCCAGCAGCTTGCACAGGGGGCCTTCCTATAATTCACCCCTCCACTTT
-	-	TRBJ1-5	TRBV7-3	CASSPLEGTMGRSGQPQHF	TGTGCCAGCAGCCCTCTGGAGGGTACCATGGGAAGGAGCGGTCAGCCCCAGCATTTT
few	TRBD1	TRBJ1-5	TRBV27	CASSLHDRGNQPQHF	TGTGCCAGCAGTTTGCACGACAGGGGCAATCAGCCCCAGCATTTT
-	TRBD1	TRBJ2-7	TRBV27	CASSRIGTGAYEQYF	TGTGCCAGCAGTAGGATCGGGACAGGGGCCTACGAGCAGTACTTC
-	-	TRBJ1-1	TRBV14	CASSRTGMAFF	TGTGCCAGCAGCCGAACGGGGATGGCTTTCTTT
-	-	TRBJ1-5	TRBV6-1	CASSGYRSSNQPQHF	TGTGCCAGCAGTGGCTACAGGTCAAGCAATCAGCCCCAGCATTTT
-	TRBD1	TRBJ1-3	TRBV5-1	CASSHGTGQGNTIYF	TGCGCCAGCAGCCACGGGACAGGGCAAGGAAACACCATATATTTT
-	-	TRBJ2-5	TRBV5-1	CASSLERGETQYF	TGCGCCAGCAGCTTGGAGAGAGGCGAGACCCAGTACTTC
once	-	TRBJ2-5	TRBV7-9	CASSLADDGGDQETQYF	TGTGCCAGCAGCTTAGCGGATGACGGGGGAGACCAAGAGACCCAGTACTTC
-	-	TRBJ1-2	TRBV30	CAWSVQAYGYTF	TGTGCCTGGAGTGTACAGGCGTATGGCTACACCTTC
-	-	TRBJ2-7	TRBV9	CASTPLDWSPVHEQYF	TGTGCCAGCACCCCCCTGGACTGGAGCCCAGTACACGAGCAGTACTTC
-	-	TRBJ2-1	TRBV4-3	CASSQLPRDTNNEQFF	TGCGCCAGCAGCCAATTACCCCGGGACACGAACAATGAGCAGTTCTTC
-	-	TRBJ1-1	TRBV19	CASSDAGADTEAFF	TGTGCCAGTAGTGATGCGGGGGCGGACACTGAAGCTTTCTTT
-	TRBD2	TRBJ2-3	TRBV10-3	CAIAASGATDTQYF	TGTGCCATCGCGGCTAGCGGGGCCACAGATACGCAGTATTTT
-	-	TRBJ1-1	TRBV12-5	CASGLAGTMNTEAFF	TGTGCTAGTGGTTTGGCAGGGACTATGAACACTGAAGCTTTCTTT
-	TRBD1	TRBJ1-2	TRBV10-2	CASSEQQGADGYTF	TGCGCCAGCAGTGAGCAACAGGGGGCGGATGGCTACACCTTC
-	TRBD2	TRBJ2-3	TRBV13	CASSLFYASGGAWTDTQYF	TGTGCCAGCAGCTTATTTTATGCTAGCGGGGGGGCCTGGACAGATACGCAGTATTTT
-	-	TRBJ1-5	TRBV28	CASSFASPSWHQPQHF	TGTGCCAGCAGTTTCGCCTCCCCCTCGTGGCATCAGCCCCAGCATTTT
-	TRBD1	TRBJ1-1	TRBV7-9	CASSPGTGIGMNTEAFF	TGTGCCAGCAGCCCCGGGACAGGGATAGGAATGAACACTGAAGCTTTCTTT
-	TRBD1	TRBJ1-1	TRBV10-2	CASQGTELSNTEAFF	TGCGCCAGCCAAGGGACAGAGCTGTCGAACACTGAAGCTTTCTTT
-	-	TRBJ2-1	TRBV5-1	CASSIHNEQFF	TGCGCCAGCAGTATCCACAATGAGCAGTTCTTC
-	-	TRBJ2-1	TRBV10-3	CAISESFSGVNEQFF	TGTGCCATCAGTGAGTCCTTCTCAGGGGTCAATGAGCAGTTCTTC
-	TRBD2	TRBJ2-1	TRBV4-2	CASSLTSGSSYNEQFF	TGTGCCAGCAGCCTCACTAGCGGGAGCTCCTACAATGAGCAGTTCTTC
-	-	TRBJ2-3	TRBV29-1	CSVELARSTDTQYF	TGCAGCGTTGAACTAGCGCGAAGCACAGATACGCAGTATTTT
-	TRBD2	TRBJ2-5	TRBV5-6	CASSLRGLAGRKETQYF	TGTGCCAGCAGCCTCCGAGGGTTAGCGGGAAGAAAAGAGACCCAGTACTTC
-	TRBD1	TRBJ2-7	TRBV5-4	CASSPGQIVYEQYF	TGTGCCAGCAGCCCGGGACAGATAGTCTACGAGCAGTACTTC
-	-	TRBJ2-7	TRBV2	CASSEAVYEQYF	TGTGCCAGCAGTGAAGCCGTCTACGAGCAGTACTTC
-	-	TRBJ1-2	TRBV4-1	CASSQGGRVGYGYTF	TGCGCCAGCAGCCAAGGTGGCAGGGTAGGCTATGGCTACACCTTC
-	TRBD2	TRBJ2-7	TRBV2	CASRWTSGAYAVLKGYEQYF	TGTGCCAGCCGCTGGACTAGCGGGGCCTACGCCGTCCTTAAAGGGTACGAGCAGTACTTC
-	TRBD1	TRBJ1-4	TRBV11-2	CASSSDRANEKLFF	TGTGCCAGCAGCTCAGACAGGGCTAATGAAAAACTGTTTTTT
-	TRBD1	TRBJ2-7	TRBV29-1	CSVNHGTEIYEQYF	TGCAGCGTTAATCACGGGACAGAAATTTACGAGCAGTACTTC
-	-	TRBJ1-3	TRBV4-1	CASSPRQVRSGNTIYF	TGCGCCAGCAGCCCTAGACAGGTCCGCTCTGGAAACACCATATATTTT
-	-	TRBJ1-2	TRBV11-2	CASSAALGNYGYTF	TGTGCCAGCAGCGCAGCGTTGGGTAACTATGGCTACACCTTC
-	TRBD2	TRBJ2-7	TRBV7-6	CASSAASGRAYEQYF	TGTGCCAGCAGCGCCGCTAGCGGGAGGGCCTACGAGCAGTACTTC
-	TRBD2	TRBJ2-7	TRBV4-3	CASSQDAGGYEQYF	TGCGCCAGCAGCCAAGACGCGGGAGGCTACGAGCAGTACTTC
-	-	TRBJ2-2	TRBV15	CATSRREETGELFF	TGTGCCACCAGCAGACGCGAGGAGACCGGGGAGCTGTTTTTT
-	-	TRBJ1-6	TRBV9	CASSVERDSPLHF	TGTGCCAGCAGCGTAGAACGGGATTCACCCCTCCACTTT
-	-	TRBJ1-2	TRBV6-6	CASSRRTPDGYTF	TGTGCCAGCAGTCGGAGGACTCCCGATGGCTACACCTTC